This TCR beta chain was sequenced during a study of early stage breast cancer tumors. Turning to the study itself: ER+/PR+/HER2- status applied to about 70% of the 16 invasive breast tumors.

Blood replicates held 0.5 ug DNA, tumor or normal breast roughly 1.5 ug, two each. The repertoire was sequenced with immunoSEQ multiplex PCR; TCRdb's copy has only in-frame clones and lacks some. In the table there are some 70,000 clones, 65% to 85% of which are singletons. The CDR3 sequence is 15 residues long. V dropped 0 bases and J dropped 5 bases, with 14 bases sitting between them. This clonotype was sampled from a person between 55 and 69 years old with breast cancer. The sequenced material came from blood. V is TRBV23-1 and J is TRBJ2-7; D is unresolved. TRBV23-1 is placed among ORFs of uncertain function. CDR3 nucleotides: TGCGCCAGCAGTCAATCCGAGCTACATATCCACGAGCAGTACTTC. It specifies CASSQSELHIHEQYF.